A selection of T cell receptor beta chains follows, all from one sample in a study of identical twins. TCRdb ran MiXCR on the 5' RACE reads and lists one entry per CDR3 protein. In the table there are about 210,000 distinct CDR3 sequences, around a tenth of which are singletons. The sample consisted of memory (CD45RO+) T cells sorted from blood. All receptors come from a woman younger than 30 in good health. The CDR3 runs from the conserved cysteine through the conserved F or W. The order of the fields is D gene, clone size, J gene, V gene, CDR3 DNA, CDR3 protein. The D gene is left open where the match is weak. Only some rows state a clone size, as once, few, many or a class for expanded clones.

>TRBD2|-|TRBJ2-2|TRBV7-9
TGTGCCAGCAGCCCCGGACTAGCGGGAAACACCGGGGAGCTGTTTTTT
CASSPGLAGNTGELFF
>-|-|TRBJ2-1|TRBV7-2
TGTGCCAGCGTAGTTGGGGTAGGCTCCTACAATGAGCAGTTCTTC
CASVVGVGSYNEQFF
>TRBD1|many|TRBJ2-7|TRBV5-1
TGCGCCAGCAGGGGACAGGGAATTTCCTACGAGCAGTACTTC
CASRGQGISYEQYF
>-|many|TRBJ1-2|TRBV12-3/TRBV12-4
TGTGCCAGCAGTTTTGGGGGCGGCTACACCTTC
CASSFGGGYTF
>-|few|TRBJ1-1|TRBV5-1
TGCGCCAGCAGCTTACAGGGTGGGCGGGAAGCTTTCTTT
CASSLQGGREAFF
>-|few|TRBJ1-4|TRBV15
TGTGCCACCAGCAGAGATAAGGGGGTTAATGAAAAACTGTTTTTT
CATSRDKGVNEKLFF
>-|many|TRBJ2-2|TRBV5-1
TGCGCCAGCAGCTCACTAAACCCGGGGTCCGGGGAGCTGTTTTTT
CASSSLNPGSGELFF
>-|few|TRBJ1-5|TRBV6-1
TGTGCCAGCAGTGAATCAGCCGGGGGCGCCGGCAATCAGCCCCAGCATTTT
CASSESAGGAGNQPQHF
>-|many|TRBJ2-2|TRBV18
TGTGCCAGCTCACCAATTGACAGCAACACCGGGGAGCTGTTTTTT
CASSPIDSNTGELFF
>TRBD2|few|TRBJ2-7|TRBV15
TGTGCCACCAGCAGAGATAGCGGGGGGGCCTACGAGCAGTACTTC
CATSRDSGGAYEQYF
>-|-|TRBJ2-7|TRBV5-1
TGCGCCAGCAGCTTGTCGGGGGTCACCTACGAGCAGTACTTC
CASSLSGVTYEQYF
>-|many|TRBJ1-1|TRBV12-3/TRBV12-4
TGTGCCAGCAGTTTCCGACCGGTTATGAACACTGAAGCTTTCTTT
CASSFRPVMNTEAFF
>-|-|TRBJ2-4|TRBV5-6
TGTGCCAGCAGCGCTCCAACTAGCCTCCAAAACATTCAGTACTTC
CASSAPTSLQNIQYF
>-|many|TRBJ1-3|TRBV4-3
TGCGCCAGCAGCCGACGAATTAATCGGGAGCAACCCATATATTTT
CASSRRINREQPIYF
>TRBD1|-|TRBJ2-3|TRBV27
TGTGCCAGCAGTCTGGGACAGACCAACTCAGATACGCAGTATTTT
CASSLGQTNSDTQYF
>TRBD1|-|TRBJ1-1|TRBV7-2
TGTGCCAGCAGTTATACAGGGGGCACTGAAGCTTTCTTT
CASSYTGGTEAFF
>TRBD2|-|TRBJ2-1|TRBV20-1
TGCAGTGCTAGAGTATTCAGCGGGGGGGCGGATGAGCAGTTCTTC
CSARVFSGGADEQFF
>TRBD2|few|TRBJ2-3|TRBV6-1
TGTGCCAGCACCCGTAGGCGGGAGCCAGATACGCAGTATTTT
CASTRRREPDTQYF
>-|-|TRBJ1-6|TRBV9
TGTGCCAGCAGCGTAGAAGGACAGAATTCACCCCTCCACTTT
CASSVEGQNSPLHF
>TRBD1|-|TRBJ1-2|TRBV7-9
TGTGCCAGCAGCGACACCGGGACAGGGATCCCTAAATATGGCTACACCTTC
CASSDTGTGIPKYGYTF
>-|-|TRBJ2-7|TRBV6-1
TGTGCCAGCATGACCGGGGCTCCCTACGAGCAGTACTTC
CASMTGAPYEQYF
>TRBD2|-|TRBJ2-1|TRBV9
TGTGCCAGCAGTCGTAGCGGGAGTCCCTACAATGAGCAGTTCTTC
CASSRSGSPYNEQFF
>-|many|TRBJ2-1|TRBV12-3/TRBV12-4
TGTGCCAGCAGTTTATCGGGCACCTACAATGAGCAGTTCTTC
CASSLSGTYNEQFF
>-|-|TRBJ1-2|TRBV11-3
TGTGCCAGCAGCTTCTCCGGGGTTGGCAGCTACACCTTC
CASSFSGVGSYTF
>-|-|TRBJ1-2|TRBV7-9
TGTGCCAGCAGTAGGTACGTCAGGGGCTCTGCTGGCTACACCTTC
CASSRYVRGSAGYTF
>TRBD2|few|TRBJ2-7|TRBV20-1
TGCAGTGCTAGGCAACTAGCGGGAGCCTACGAGCAGTACTTC
CSARQLAGAYEQYF
>-|-|TRBJ2-2|TRBV7-8
TGTGCCAGCAGCTTAGAGGTGAACACCGGGGAGCTGTTTTTT
CASSLEVNTGELFF
>-|-|TRBJ2-5|TRBV5-8
TGTGCCAGCAGCTTGCGGGGGATGGAGACCCAGTACTTC
CASSLRGMETQYF
>-|few|TRBJ2-1|TRBV20-1
TGCAGTGCTGTTGGAGACTCCTACAATGAGCAGTTCTTC
CSAVGDSYNEQFF
>-|-|TRBJ2-1|TRBV6-1
TGTGCCAGCAGTGGAGGGGGGGACGACCATGAGCAGTTCTTC
CASSGGGDDHEQFF
>TRBD1|-|TRBJ2-7|TRBV29-1
TGCAGCGTTAGGACCCCGGGACAGGGCTACGAGCAGTACTTC
CSVRTPGQGYEQYF
>TRBD2|few|TRBJ2-7|TRBV20-1
TGCAGTGCTAGTTCCGCTAGCGGAAGCTACGAGCAGTACTTC
CSASSASGSYEQYF
>-|few|TRBJ1-2|TRBV12-3/TRBV12-4
TGTGCCAGCAGTTTGTCAAGAGAGAGTAGCCATAGACATGGCTACACCTTC
CASSLSRESSHRHGYTF
>-|many|TRBJ2-1|TRBV25-1
TGTGCCAGCAAAACCCGCGGCCCTCCCAATGAGCAGTTCTTC
CASKTRGPPNEQFF
>-|many|TRBJ2-1|TRBV5-5
TGTGCCAGCAGCTTGACAGCATACAATGAGCAGTTCTTC
CASSLTAYNEQFF
>TRBD1|many|TRBJ1-1|TRBV5-1
TGCGCCAGCAGCTTGGTGGGGACAGGGCACACTGAAGCTTTCTTT
CASSLVGTGHTEAFF
>-|few|TRBJ2-7|TRBV20-1
TGCAGTGCCATGACCGGGACGGACTCCTACGAGCAGTACTTC
CSAMTGTDSYEQYF
>-|few|TRBJ2-6|TRBV12-5
TGTGCTAGTGGTTTGGTACTCGAAAGTGGGGCCAACGTCCTGACTTTC
CASGLVLESGANVLTF
>TRBD1|many|TRBJ2-1|TRBV5-6
TGTGCCAGCAGCTTTAGACAGGGAAAGGGTGAGCAGTTCTTC
CASSFRQGKGEQFF
>TRBD1|-|TRBJ1-1|TRBV9
TGTGCCAGCAGCGTGTCCGGGACAGGGGGCACTGAAGCTTTCTTT
CASSVSGTGGTEAFF
>-|-|TRBJ2-1|TRBV19
TGTGCCAGTAGTTTCCGGGACTGGCCGTCCACTGAGCAGTTCTTC
CASSFRDWPSTEQFF
>-|many|TRBJ1-1|TRBV27
TGTGCCAGCAGTCCCTTATATGGCACTGAAGCTTTCTTT
CASSPLYGTEAFF
>-|many|TRBJ1-1|TRBV12-3/TRBV12-4
TGTGCCAGCAGTTTAGGTACCCTGAACACTGAAGCTTTCTTT
CASSLGTLNTEAFF
>-|-|TRBJ2-1|TRBV20-1
TGCAGTGCTAGAGAGGGGGCGCGGAATGAGCAGTTCTTC
CSAREGARNEQFF
>TRBD1|few|TRBJ2-7|TRBV6-1
TGTGCCAGCACTGCCCAGGGACAGGGGGCCTACGAGCAGTACTTC
CASTAQGQGAYEQYF
>-|-|TRBJ2-7|TRBV11-2
TGTGCCAGCAGCTTAGGTCACGGACCGTCCTACGAGCAGTACTTC
CASSLGHGPSYEQYF
>-|-|TRBJ2-7|TRBV15
TGTGCCACCAGCAGTAACTCCTACGAGCAGTACTTC
CATSSNSYEQYF
>TRBD2|-|TRBJ2-3|TRBV5-8
TGTGCCAGCAGCTTCTACGGGGGGACCACAGATACGCAGTATTTT
CASSFYGGTTDTQYF
>-|many|TRBJ2-1|TRBV27
TGTGCCAGCAGTTTAGGGCCAATAGCCGGGGAGCGGTACAATGAGCAGTTCTTC
CASSLGPIAGERYNEQFF
>TRBD2|many|TRBJ2-5|TRBV4-2
TGTGCCAGCAGCCGCTCCGGAGTAGCGGGGCAAGAGACCCAGTACTTC
CASSRSGVAGQETQYF
>-|many|TRBJ2-7|TRBV20-1
TGCAGTGCTTTCCCCGGGGGCCCCCTCGAGCAGTACTTC
CSAFPGGPLEQYF
>-|-|TRBJ1-1|TRBV20-1
TGCAGTGCTAGCCCATGGAACACTGAAGCTTTCTTT
CSASPWNTEAFF
>-|-|TRBJ2-3|TRBV7-9
TGTGCCAGCAGCTCCCAGCGAATCACAGATACGCAGTATTTT
CASSSQRITDTQYF